This TCR beta chain is drawn from a study of T-cell reconstitution after alpha-beta-depleted transplantation in children. A library of TCRbeta sequences, prepared with unique molecular identifiers, was generated. One entry per CDR3 protein results from TCRdb running MiXCR on the PCR reads. The table includes over 550,000 distinct CDR3 sequences, roughly a tenth detected once. The receptor was derived from a human donor who donated a stem cell graft to a child with acute myeloid leukemia. The material was PBMCs from the stem cell graft donor, obtained from the stem cell graft.

CDR3 nucleotides: TGTGCCAGCAGCTCACCTCGGACAGGGTACACTGAAGCTTTCTTT. Translated: CASSSPRTGYTEAFF. The chain links TRBV7-9 to TRBJ1-1; 8 bases map to TRBD1. V lost 4 bases to trimming and J lost 3 bases; unmatched junction nucleotides: 7. CDR3 length: 15 amino acids. The germline gives CDR1 SEHNR, CDR2 FQNEAQ (reference sequence).